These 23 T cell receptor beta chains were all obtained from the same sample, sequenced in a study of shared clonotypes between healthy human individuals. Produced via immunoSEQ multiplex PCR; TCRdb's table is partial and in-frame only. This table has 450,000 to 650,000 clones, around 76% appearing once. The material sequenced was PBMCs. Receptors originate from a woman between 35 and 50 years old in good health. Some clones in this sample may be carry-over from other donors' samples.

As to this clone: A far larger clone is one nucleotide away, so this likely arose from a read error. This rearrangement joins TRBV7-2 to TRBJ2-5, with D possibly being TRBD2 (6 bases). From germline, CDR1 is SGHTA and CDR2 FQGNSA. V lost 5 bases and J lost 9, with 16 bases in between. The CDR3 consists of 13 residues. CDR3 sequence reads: CASSGGILTAQYF. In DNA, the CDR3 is TGTGCCAGCAGCGGGGGGATACTTACGGCCCAGTACTTC.

DNA of the CDR3: TGCAGCGTTGGCGGATTGGGACTAGCGGGTAACTACGAGCAGTACTTC. Encoded protein: CSVGGLGLAGNYEQYF. The rearrangement links TRBV29-1 to TRBJ2-7; TRBD2 matches 12 bases. The V gene end was trimmed by 4 bases and the J gene end by 3 bases; junction bases not matched to a gene: 10. CDR1 and CDR2 (germline): SQVTM, ANQGSEA. This CDR3 has 16 amino acids.

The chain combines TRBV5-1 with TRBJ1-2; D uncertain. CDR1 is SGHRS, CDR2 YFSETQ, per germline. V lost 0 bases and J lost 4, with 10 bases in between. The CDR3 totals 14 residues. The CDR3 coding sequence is TGCGCCAGCAGCTTGGTGGGCATCGGCTATGGCTACACCTTC. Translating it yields CASSLVGIGYGYTF. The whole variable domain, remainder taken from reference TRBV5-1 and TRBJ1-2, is KAGVTQTPRYLIKTRGQQVTLSCSPISGHRSVSWYQQTPGQGLQFLFEYFSETQRNKGNFPGRFSGRQFSNSRSEMNVSTLELGDSALYLCASSLVGIGYGYTFGSGTRLTVV.

The CDR3 nucleotides are TGTGCCAGCAGTTCTAACCCCGGGACTAGCGGGACCCGTCCCTACGAGCAGTACTTC. This encodes CASSSNPGTSGTRPYEQYF. The J gene is TRBJ2-7, the V gene TRBV27; 13 positions agree with TRBD2. The CDR3 covers 19 residues. V shed 4 bases and J 2 bases; nucleotides not matched to a gene: 14. CDR1 is MNHEY and CDR2 is SMNVEV in the germline V gene (reference sequence).

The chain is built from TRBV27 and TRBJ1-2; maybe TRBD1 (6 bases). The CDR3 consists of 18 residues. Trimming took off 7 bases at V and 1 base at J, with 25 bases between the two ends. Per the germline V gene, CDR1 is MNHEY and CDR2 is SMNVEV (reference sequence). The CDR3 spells CASKSFLRNRAFNYGYTF. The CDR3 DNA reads TGTGCCAGCAAAAGCTTCCTCCGGAACAGGGCCTTTAACTATGGCTACACCTTC.

The CDR3 spells CASSFNEETISNQPQHF. The DNA for the CDR3 is TGTGCCAGCAGTTTCAACGAGGAGACGATTAGCAATCAGCCCCAGCATTTT. The rearrangement links TRBV28 to TRBJ1-5; no firm D call. V was shortened by 3 bases and J by 0 bases, with 15 bases between the two germline ends. Per germline, CDR1 MDHEN and CDR2 SYDVKM. CDR3 length: 17 amino acids. The entire variable domain, with the rest obtained from reference TRBV28 and TRBJ1-5, is as follows: DVKVTQSSRYLVKRTGEKVFLECVQDMDHENMFWYRQDPGLGLRLIYFSYDVKMKEKGDIPEGYSVSREKKERFSLILESASTNQTSMYLCASSFNEETISNQPQHFGDGTRLSIL.

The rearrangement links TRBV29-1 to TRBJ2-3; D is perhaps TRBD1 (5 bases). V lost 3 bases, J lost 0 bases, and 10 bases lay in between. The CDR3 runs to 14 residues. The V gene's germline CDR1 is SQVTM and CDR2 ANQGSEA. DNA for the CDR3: TGCAGCGTTGAGGCGCAGGGTAGCACAGATACGCAGTATTTT. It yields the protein CSVEAQGSTDTQYF.

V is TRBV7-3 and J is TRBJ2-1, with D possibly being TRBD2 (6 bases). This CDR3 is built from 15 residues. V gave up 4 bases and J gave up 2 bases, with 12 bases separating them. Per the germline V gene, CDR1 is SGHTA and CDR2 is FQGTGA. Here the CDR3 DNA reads TGTGCCAGCAGCTCTACCGGCGGGACCTACAATGAGCAGTTCTTC. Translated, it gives CASSSTGGTYNEQFF.

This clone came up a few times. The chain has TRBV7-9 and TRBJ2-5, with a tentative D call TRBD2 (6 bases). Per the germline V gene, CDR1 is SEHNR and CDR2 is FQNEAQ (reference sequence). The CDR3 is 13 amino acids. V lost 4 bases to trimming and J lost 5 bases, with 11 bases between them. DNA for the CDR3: TGTGCCAGCAGCTATAGCGGAGGGGAGACCCAGTACTTC. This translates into CASSYSGGETQYF.

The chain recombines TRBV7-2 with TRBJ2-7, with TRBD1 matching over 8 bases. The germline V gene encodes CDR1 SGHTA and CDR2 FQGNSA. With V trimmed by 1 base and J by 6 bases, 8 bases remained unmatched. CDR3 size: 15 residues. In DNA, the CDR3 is TGTGCCAGCAGCTTAGGGTCGGGACAGGCTTCCGAGCAGTACTTC. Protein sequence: CASSLGSGQASEQYF. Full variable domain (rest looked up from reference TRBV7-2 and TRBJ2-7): GAGVSQSPSNKVTEKGKDVELRCDPISGHTALYWYRQSLGQGLEFLIYFQGNSAPDKSGLPSDRFSAERTGGSVSTLTIQRTQQEDSAVYLCASSLGSGQASEQYFGPGTRLTVT.

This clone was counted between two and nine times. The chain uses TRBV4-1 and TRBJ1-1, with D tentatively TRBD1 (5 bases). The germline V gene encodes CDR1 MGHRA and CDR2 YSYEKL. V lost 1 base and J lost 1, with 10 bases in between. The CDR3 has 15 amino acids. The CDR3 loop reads CASSQVSGRNTEAFF. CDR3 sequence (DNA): TGCGCCAGCAGCCAAGTATCAGGGAGGAACACTGAAGCTTTCTTT.

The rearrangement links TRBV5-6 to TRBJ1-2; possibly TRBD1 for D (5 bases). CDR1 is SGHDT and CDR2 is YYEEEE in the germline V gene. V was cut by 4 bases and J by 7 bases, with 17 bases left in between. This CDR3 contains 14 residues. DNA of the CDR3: TGTGCCAGCAGCCCCGGCCGCAGGGTCTCTGGCTACACCTTC. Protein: CASSPGRRVSGYTF.

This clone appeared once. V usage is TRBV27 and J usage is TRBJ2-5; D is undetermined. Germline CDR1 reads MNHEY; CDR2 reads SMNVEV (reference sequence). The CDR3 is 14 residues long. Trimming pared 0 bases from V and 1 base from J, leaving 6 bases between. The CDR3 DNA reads TGTGCCAGCAGTTTATCAGCCGGCCAAGAGACCCAGTACTTC. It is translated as CASSLSAGQETQYF.

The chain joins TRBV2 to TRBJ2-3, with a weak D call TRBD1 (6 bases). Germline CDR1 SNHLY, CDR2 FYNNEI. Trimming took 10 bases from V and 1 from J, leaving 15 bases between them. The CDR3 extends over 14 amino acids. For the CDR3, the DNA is TGTGCCACCACCCCGCAGGGGCGCACAGATACGCAGTATTTT. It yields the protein CATTPQGRTDTQYF.

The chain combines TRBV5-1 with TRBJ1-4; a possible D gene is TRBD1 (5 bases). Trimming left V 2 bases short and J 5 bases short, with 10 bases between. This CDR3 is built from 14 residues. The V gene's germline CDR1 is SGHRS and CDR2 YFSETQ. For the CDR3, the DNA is TGCGCCAGCAGCTTTAGCGGGACCAATGAAAAACTGTTTTTT. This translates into CASSFSGTNEKLFF.

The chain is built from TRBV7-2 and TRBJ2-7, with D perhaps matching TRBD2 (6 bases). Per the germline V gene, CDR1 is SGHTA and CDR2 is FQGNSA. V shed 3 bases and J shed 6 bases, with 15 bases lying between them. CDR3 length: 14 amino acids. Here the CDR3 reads CASSFRLSGAEQYF. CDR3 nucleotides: TGTGCCAGCAGCTTTAGGCTGTCGGGAGCCGAGCAGTACTTC. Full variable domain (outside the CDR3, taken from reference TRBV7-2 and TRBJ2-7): GAGVSQSPSNKVTEKGKDVELRCDPISGHTALYWYRQSLGQGLEFLIYFQGNSAPDKSGLPSDRFSAERTGGSVSTLTIQRTQQEDSAVYLCASSFRLSGAEQYFGPGTRLTVT.

CDR3: CASSLVPGTYGYTF. For the CDR3, the DNA is TGCGCCAGCAGCTTGGTACCAGGGACCTATGGCTACACCTTC. V is TRBV5-1 and J is TRBJ1-2, with a tentative D call TRBD1 (5 bases). The CDR3 is 14 residues long. The V and J ends lost 0 bases and 4 bases respectively, with 10 bases between them. Germline loops: CDR1 SGHRS, CDR2 YFSETQ.

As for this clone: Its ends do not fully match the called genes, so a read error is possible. CDR3 region: CGVSGYYEQYF. As DNA, the CDR3 is TGCGGCGTATCAGGTTACTACGAGCAGTACTTC. The chain has TRBV29-1 and TRBJ2-7; no firm D call. Germline assignment: CDR1 SQVTM and CDR2 ANQGSEA. The CDR3 is 11 amino acids.

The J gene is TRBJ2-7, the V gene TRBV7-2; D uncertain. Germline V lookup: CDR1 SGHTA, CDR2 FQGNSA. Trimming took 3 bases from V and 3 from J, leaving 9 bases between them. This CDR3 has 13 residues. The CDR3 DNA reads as TGTGCCAGCAGCTTTACTGTACACTACGAGCAGTACTTC. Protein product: CASSFTVHYEQYF.

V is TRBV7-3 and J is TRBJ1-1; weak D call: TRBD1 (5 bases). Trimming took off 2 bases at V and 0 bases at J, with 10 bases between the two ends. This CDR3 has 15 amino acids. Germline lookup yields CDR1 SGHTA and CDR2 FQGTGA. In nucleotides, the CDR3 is TGTGCCAGCAGCTTAGTAGAGGGGTTGAACACTGAAGCTTTCTTT. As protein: CASSLVEGLNTEAFF.

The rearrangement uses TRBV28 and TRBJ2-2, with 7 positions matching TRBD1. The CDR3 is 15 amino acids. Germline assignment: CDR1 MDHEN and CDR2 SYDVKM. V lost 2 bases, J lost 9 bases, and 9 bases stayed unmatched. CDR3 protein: CASSLGGQAKRELFF. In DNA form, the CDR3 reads TGTGCCAGCAGTTTAGGTGGACAGGCCAAGAGGGAGCTGTTTTTT.

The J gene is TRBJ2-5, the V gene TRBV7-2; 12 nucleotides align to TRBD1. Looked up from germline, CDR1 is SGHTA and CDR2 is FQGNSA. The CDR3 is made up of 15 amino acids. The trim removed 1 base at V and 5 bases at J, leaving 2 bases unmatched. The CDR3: CASSLEGQGAETQYF. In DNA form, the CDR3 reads TGTGCCAGCAGCTTAGAGGGACAGGGGGCGGAGACCCAGTACTTC. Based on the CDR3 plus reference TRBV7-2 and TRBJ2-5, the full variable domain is GAGVSQSPSNKVTEKGKDVELRCDPISGHTALYWYRQSLGQGLEFLIYFQGNSAPDKSGLPSDRFSAERTGGSVSTLTIQRTQQEDSAVYLCASSLEGQGAETQYFGPGTRLLVL.

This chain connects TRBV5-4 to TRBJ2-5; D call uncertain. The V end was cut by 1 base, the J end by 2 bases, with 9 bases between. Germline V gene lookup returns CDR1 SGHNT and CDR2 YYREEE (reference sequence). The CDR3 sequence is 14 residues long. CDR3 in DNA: TGTGCCAGCAGCTTGAATAGTCTACAAGAGACCCAGTACTTC. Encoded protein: CASSLNSLQETQYF.